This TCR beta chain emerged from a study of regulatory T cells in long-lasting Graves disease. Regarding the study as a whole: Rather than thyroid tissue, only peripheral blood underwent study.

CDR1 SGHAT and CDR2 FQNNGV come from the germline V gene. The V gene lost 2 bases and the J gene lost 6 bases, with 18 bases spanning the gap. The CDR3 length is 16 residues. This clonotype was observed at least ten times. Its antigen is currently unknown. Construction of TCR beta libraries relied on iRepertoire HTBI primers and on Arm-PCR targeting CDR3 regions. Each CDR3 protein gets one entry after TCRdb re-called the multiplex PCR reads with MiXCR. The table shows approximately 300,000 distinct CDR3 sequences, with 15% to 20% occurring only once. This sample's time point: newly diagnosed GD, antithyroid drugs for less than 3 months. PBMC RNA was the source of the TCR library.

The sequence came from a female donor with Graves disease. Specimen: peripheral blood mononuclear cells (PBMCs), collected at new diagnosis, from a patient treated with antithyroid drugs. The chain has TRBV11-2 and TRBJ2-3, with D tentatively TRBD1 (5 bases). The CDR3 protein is CASSLMATAYSDTQYF. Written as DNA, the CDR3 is TGTGCCAGCAGCTTAATGGCGACAGCCTATTCCGATACGCAGTATTTT.